A selection of T cell receptor beta chains follows, all from one sample in a study of blood T cell repertoires in COVID-19. TCRdb's copy holds only in-frame clones and misses some; the assay was immunoSEQ multiplex PCR. The sample has some 670,000 clones; 75% to 90% are singletons. Sequencing was performed on peripheral blood. The receptors originated from a young woman with acute or convalescent COVID-19. Each CDR3 is given with its conserved first and last residue. A D gene is named only where the DNA matches it firmly. Clone size is not always given. Where it is, it says once, few, many or a class for expanded clones.

V	D	size	J	DNA	CDR3
TRBV19	.	.	TRBJ2-7	TGTGCCAGTTCCCTCTCCGGTTCTACCGACGAGCAGTACTTC	CASSLSGSTDEQYF
TRBV9	TRBD2	.	TRBJ2-7	TGTGCCAGCAGCGTACTAGCGGGGGGCGGGTACGAGCAGTACTTC	CASSVLAGGGYEQYF
TRBV2	.	.	TRBJ2-3	TGTGCCAGCATTAAAGAGTACACAGATACGCAGTATTTT	CASIKEYTDTQYF
TRBV28	.	.	TRBJ1-5	TGTGCCAGCATGAGGTCGGGGGGCGTGGGGCTGAATCAGCCCCAGCATTTT	CASMRSGGVGLNQPQHF
TRBV12-5	TRBD1	.	TRBJ1-1	TGTGCTAGTGGTCCGCAATACAGGGGGGCTGAAGCTTTCTTT	CASGPQYRGAEAFF
TRBV7-2	TRBD1	.	TRBJ1-2	TGTGCCAGCAGCTTGACAGGGGGACACTATGGCTACACCTTC	CASSLTGGHYGYTF
TRBV5-5	TRBD1	.	TRBJ1-1	TGTGCCAGCCCGGGACAGGGAGCTTTCTTT	CASPGQGAFF
TRBV10-2	TRBD1	.	TRBJ2-2	TGCGCCAGCGCCGGGACAGCATACACCGGGGAGCTGTTTTTT	CASAGTAYTGELFF
TRBV3-1/TRBV3-2	TRBD2	.	TRBJ2-7	TGTGCCAGCAGCCAATCGTCGGGACTAGAGATCTACGAGCAGTACTTC	CASSQSSGLEIYEQYF
TRBV11-2	TRBD1	once	TRBJ2-5	TGTGCCAGCAGCCAAAATCGGGGACAGGGCCAGACCCAGTACTTC	CASSQNRGQGQTQYF
TRBV27	.	.	TRBJ2-1	TGTGCCAGCACATCTCAGGGATCCTACAATGAGCAGTTCTTC	CASTSQGSYNEQFF
TRBV5-6	TRBD2	once	TRBJ2-7	TGTGCCAGCAGCTTGGTCAGCGGGGGGGCAATTTACGAGCAGTACTTC	CASSLVSGGAIYEQYF
TRBV24-1	TRBD1	.	TRBJ2-5	TGTGCCACCAGTGATTCGAGACAGGGGACCTTCCAAGAGACCCAGTACTTC	CATSDSRQGTFQETQYF
TRBV19	.	once	TRBJ1-5	TGTGCCAGTAGTATAGATGTCGGCGGTAGCAATCAGCCCCAGCATTTT	CASSIDVGGSNQPQHF
TRBV2	.	.	TRBJ2-2	TGTGCCAGCAGTGTTTACAGGGCCACCGGGGAGCTGTTTTTT	CASSVYRATGELFF
TRBV28	.	.	TRBJ2-2	TGTGCCAGCATTCCCGCGGCAGCGAACACCGGGGAGCTGTTTTTT	CASIPAAANTGELFF
TRBV3-1/TRBV3-2	TRBD2	.	TRBJ2-2	TGTGCCAGCAGCCCCAAGATCTATTGGCGGGGGGGCTCCAGCACCGGGGAGCTGTTTTTT	CASSPKIYWRGGSSTGELFF
TRBV4-3	TRBD1	.	TRBJ1-4	TGCGCCAGCAGCCACGGAGGGACAGCCCCTTCTAATGAAAAACTGTTTTTT	CASSHGGTAPSNEKLFF
TRBV6-5	.	.	TRBJ1-4	TGTGCCAGCAGTTCCCCCGAAGCACAGGGACAAAAACTGTTTTTT	CASSSPEAQGQKLFF
TRBV9	.	.	TRBJ1-2	TGTGCCAGCAGCGATCGAGGGGGACCCAACTATGGCTACACCTTC	CASSDRGGPNYGYTF
TRBV28	TRBD1	once	TRBJ2-7	TGTGCCAGTATAAGCGGGACAGGGAACTACGAGCAGTACTTC	CASISGTGNYEQYF
TRBV5-1	.	.	TRBJ1-1	TGCGCCAGCAGCTTTGGGACACACAACACTGAAGCTTTCTTT	CASSFGTHNTEAFF
TRBV7-2	.	.	TRBJ1-3	TGTGCCAGCAGCGAAGGGGCCAGAAACACCATATATTTT	CASSEGARNTIYF
TRBV6-5	TRBD2	once	TRBJ2-7	TGTGCCAGCACCGAGCGGGGGGGTCACGAGCAGTACTTC	CASTERGGHEQYF
TRBV19	.	.	TRBJ1-3	TGTGCCAGTAAGACAGTAGATGGAAACACCATATATTTT	CASKTVDGNTIYF